This TCR beta chain was observed in a study of T cells in Graves' hyperthyroidism and ophthalmopathy. Looking at the study overall: Peripheral blood was drawn at first diagnosis, prior to all treatment. Findings of the study overall: A model of 13 V-J pairs discriminated ophthalmopathy from stable hyperthyroidism.

A note on this clonotype: No antigen is known for it.

The CDR3 has 14 amino acids. The V gene's germline CDR1 is LGHDT and CDR2 YNNKEL (reference sequence). TCR beta CDR3 regions were amplified from RNA. HTBI primers were employed in a first-round RT-PCR of the TCR CDR3. In TCRdb, the multiplex PCR reads were re-called with MiXCR into one record per CDR3 protein. The sample has roughly 700,000 distinct CDR3 sequences, 11% to 15% seen once; the top ten hold 9.5% to 13%. An absence of ophthalmopathy progression within 18 months meant stable Graves' hyperthyroidism. It was less than 13 ml of fresh peripheral blood that supplied the PBMCs. The V call is TRBV3-1, the J call TRBJ2-5, with TRBD2 matching over 7 bases. The end of the DNA aligns better with TRBJ2-1, so the J call may be wrong. This TCR was recovered from a woman between 18 and 29 years old with Graves' hyperthyroidism. The sample was blood. DNA for the CDR3: TGTGCCAGCAGCCTGGCAGGAAGGCGGGAGACCCAGTTCTTC. This translates into CASSLAGRRETQFF.